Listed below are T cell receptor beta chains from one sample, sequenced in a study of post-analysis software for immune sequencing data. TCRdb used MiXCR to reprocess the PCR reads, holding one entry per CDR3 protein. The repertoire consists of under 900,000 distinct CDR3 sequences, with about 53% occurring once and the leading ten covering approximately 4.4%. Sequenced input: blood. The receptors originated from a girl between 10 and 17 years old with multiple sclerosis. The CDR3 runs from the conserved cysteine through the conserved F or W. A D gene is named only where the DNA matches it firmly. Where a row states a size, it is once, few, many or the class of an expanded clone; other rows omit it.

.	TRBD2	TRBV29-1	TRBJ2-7	CSVERRGDMGEQYF	TGCAGCGTTGAAAGGCGGGGGGATATGGGGGAGCAGTACTTC
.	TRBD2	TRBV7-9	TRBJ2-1	CASSFGLAGGPRGINEQFF	TGTGCCAGCAGCTTCGGACTAGCGGGAGGGCCGAGGGGAATTAATGAGCAGTTCTTC
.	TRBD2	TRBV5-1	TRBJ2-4	CASSSSGTSGRAGNIQYF	TGCGCCAGCAGCTCTTCCGGGACTAGCGGGAGGGCCGGCAACATTCAGTACTTC
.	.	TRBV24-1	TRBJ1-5	CATSDGNQPQHF	TGTGCCACCAGTGACGGCAATCAGCCCCAGCATTTT
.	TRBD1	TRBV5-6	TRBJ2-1	CASTRGTGWNEQFF	TGTGCCAGCACCCGGGGGACAGGGTGGAATGAGCAGTTCTTC
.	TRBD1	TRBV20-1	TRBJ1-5	CSARGGAYQPQHF	TGCAGTGCGAGAGGGGGCGCCTATCAGCCCCAGCATTTT
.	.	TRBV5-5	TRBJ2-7	CASSLDRVRHEQYF	TGTGCCAGCAGCTTGGACAGGGTACGCCACGAGCAGTACTTC
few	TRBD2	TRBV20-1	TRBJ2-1	CSARGLAGEQFF	TGCAGTGCTAGGGGGCTAGCGGGGGAGCAGTTCTTC
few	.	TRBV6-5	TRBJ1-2	CASSYTRVGYGYTF	TGTGCCAGCAGTTACACTAGGGTGGGGTATGGCTACACCTTC
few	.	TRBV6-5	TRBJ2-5	CASNKNRAGSQETQYF	TGTGCCAGCAACAAAAACAGGGCCGGGTCCCAAGAGACCCAGTACTTC
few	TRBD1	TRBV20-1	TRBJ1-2	CSASDRGVYGYTF	TGCAGTGCTAGTGACAGGGGGGTATATGGCTACACCTTC
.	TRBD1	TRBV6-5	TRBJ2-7	CASRFPGQDSYEQYF	TGTGCCAGCAGGTTTCCGGGACAGGACTCCTACGAGCAGTACTTC
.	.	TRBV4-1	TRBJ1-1	CASSQEGTLNTEAFF	TGCGCCAGCAGCCAAGAGGGGACCCTGAACACTGAAGCTTTCTTT
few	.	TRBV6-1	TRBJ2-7	CASSVLYSSYEQYF	TGTGCCAGCAGTGTCTTATATAGCTCCTACGAGCAGTACTTC
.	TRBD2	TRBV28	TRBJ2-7	CASRTRAGGTYEQYF	TGTGCCAGCAGAACTCGGGCGGGAGGGACCTACGAGCAGTACTTC
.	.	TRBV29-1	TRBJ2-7	CSVGGRASYEQYF	TGCAGCGTTGGGGGGAGAGCATCCTACGAGCAGTACTTC
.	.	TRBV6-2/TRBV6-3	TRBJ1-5	CASSRWAGVNNQPQHF	TGTGCCAGCAGCCGCTGGGCAGGGGTAAACAATCAGCCCCAGCATTTT
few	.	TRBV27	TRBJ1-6	CASSLSVLDRSPLHF	TGTGCCAGCAGTTTATCAGTTCTTGACCGCTCACCCCTCCACTTT
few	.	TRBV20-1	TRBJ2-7	CSARESGPSDEQYF	TGCAGTGCTAGAGAGTCCGGCCCCAGCGACGAGCAGTACTTC
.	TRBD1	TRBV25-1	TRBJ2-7	CASSTKVRGTPRTYEQYF	TGTGCCAGCAGTACTAAAGTCAGGGGGACACCCCGCACCTACGAGCAGTACTTC
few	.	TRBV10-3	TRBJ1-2	CAIKGLDYGYTF	TGTGCCATCAAAGGGCTAGACTATGGCTACACCTTC
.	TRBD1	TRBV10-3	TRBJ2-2	CAINRGQGTGELFF	TGTGCCATCAATCGCGGACAGGGTACCGGGGAGCTGTTTTTT
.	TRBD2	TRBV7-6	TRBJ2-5	CASSLALGLAAQETQYF	TGTGCCAGCAGCTTAGCGTTGGGACTAGCGGCACAAGAGACCCAGTACTTC
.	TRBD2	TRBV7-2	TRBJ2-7	CASSPRLARYEQYF	TGTGCCAGCAGCCCGAGACTAGCACGGTACGAGCAGTACTTC
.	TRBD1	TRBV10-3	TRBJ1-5	CAISVSDRGNQPQHF	TGTGCCATCAGTGTATCGGACAGGGGAAATCAGCCCCAGCATTTT
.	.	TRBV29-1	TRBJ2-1	CSVPAYNEQFF	TGCAGCGTTCCGGCCTACAATGAGCAGTTCTTC
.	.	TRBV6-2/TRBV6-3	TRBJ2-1	CASMGLINEQFF	TGTGCCAGCATGGGACTCATCAATGAGCAGTTCTTC
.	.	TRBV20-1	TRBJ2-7	CSARVDSKTYEQYF	TGCAGTGCTAGAGTAGACAGCAAGACCTACGAGCAGTACTTC
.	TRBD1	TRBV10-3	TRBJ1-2	CAIRKTGTYGYTF	TGTGCCATCAGGAAGACAGGGACCTATGGCTACACCTTC
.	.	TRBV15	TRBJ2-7	CATSEAQGRNYEQYF	TGTGCCACCAGCGAAGCTCAGGGCAGGAACTACGAGCAGTACTTC